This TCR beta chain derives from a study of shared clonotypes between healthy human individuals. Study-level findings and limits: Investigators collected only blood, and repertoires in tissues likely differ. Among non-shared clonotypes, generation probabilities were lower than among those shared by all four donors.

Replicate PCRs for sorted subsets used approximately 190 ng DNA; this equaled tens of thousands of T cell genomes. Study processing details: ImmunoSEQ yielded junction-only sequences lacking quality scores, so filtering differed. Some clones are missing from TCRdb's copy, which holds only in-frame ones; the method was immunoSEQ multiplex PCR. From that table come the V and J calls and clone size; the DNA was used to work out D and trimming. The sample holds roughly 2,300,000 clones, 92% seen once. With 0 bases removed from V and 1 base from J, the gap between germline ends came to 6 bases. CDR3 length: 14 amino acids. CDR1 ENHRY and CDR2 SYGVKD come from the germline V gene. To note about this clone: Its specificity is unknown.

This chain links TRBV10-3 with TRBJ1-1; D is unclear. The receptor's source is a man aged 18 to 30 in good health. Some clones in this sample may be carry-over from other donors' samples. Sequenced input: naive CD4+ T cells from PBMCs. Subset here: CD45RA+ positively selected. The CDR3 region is CAISESLGNTEAFF. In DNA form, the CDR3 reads TGTGCCATCAGTGAGTCCTTAGGGAACACTGAAGCTTTCTTT.